This section outlines one TCR beta chain sequence together with its context. Its specificity is not known. This sample was included in a study of cytomegalovirus exposure and HLA in healthy donors. Study-wide results and limits: Across donors, presence/absence analyses took sequencing depth to be roughly uniform. Later analysis found that TCR beta chains associated with HLA were more clonally expanded than other, equally common chains. Most TCR sequences were seen very rarely across donors, but some public TCRs occurred in many.

A multiplex PCR was run with 60 Vbeta primers and 13 Jbeta primers. The data were produced by immunoSEQ multiplex PCR, yet TCRdb's version contains in-frame clones alone and is incomplete. The data contain fewer than 110,000 clones, 75% of them singletons. This CDR3 is built from 15 residues. Germline V gene sequence: CDR1 SGHRS, CDR2 YFSETQ. V dropped 3 bases and J dropped 6; count of bases not matched to a gene: 1. Sequences were obtained from PBMCs. The receptor comes from a man in his fifties or sixties in good health and CMV-seronegative. The chain couples TRBV5-1 to TRBJ2-2, with TRBD2 identical over 14 bases. The CDR3: CASSSGLAGAGELFF. CDR3 DNA: TGCGCCAGCAGCTCGGGACTAGCGGGAGCCGGGGAGCTGTTTTTT.